This entry lists 32 T cell receptor beta chains sequenced from one sample in a study of blood T cells in healthy people across ages. With a J-beta primer mix and a sample-barcoded 5' primer, a second PCR ran roughly 6 to 12 cycles. TCRdb used MiXCR to reprocess the 5' RACE reads, holding one entry per CDR3 protein. This table has about 1.1 million distinct CDR3 sequences, 35% to 45% appearing once. The sequencing sample was made of blood. These receptors were obtained from a man aged 18 to 29 in good health.

The chain uses TRBV19 and TRBJ2-3; D unresolved. Trimming took off 4 bases at V and 2 bases at J, with 10 bases between the two ends. The CDR3 length is 14 residues. Germline V gene sequence: CDR1 LNHDA, CDR2 SQIVND (reference sequence). Here the CDR3 DNA reads TGTGCCAGTAGTAGGGCGGCGACCACAGATACGCAGTATTTT. Amino acid sequence: CASSRAATTDTQYF.

This clonotype was seen just once. The CDR3 DNA follows: TGCGCCAGCAGCTTGGATCCCGGAGAGAGCGGAGCTTTCTTT. Its translation is CASSLDPGESGAFF. This chain joins TRBV5-1 and TRBJ1-1; D gene unclear. Trimming removed 0 bases from V and 10 bases from J, with 16 bases in between. The CDR3 spans 14 residues. Germline V CDR1 and CDR2: SGHRS, YFSETQ.

This clonotype was observed at least ten times. The chain couples TRBV10-3 to TRBJ1-5; no definite D call. The CDR3 consists of 12 residues. CDR1 is ENHRY and CDR2 is SYGVKD in the germline V gene. The ends were cut back, 3 bases at V and 7 bases at J, with 7 bases in the middle. The chain's CDR3 is CAISDITQPQHF. The CDR3 coding sequence is TGTGCCATCAGTGATATTACCCAGCCCCAGCATTTT.

This clonotype has more than one count but fewer than ten. J is TRBJ2-7 and V is TRBV6-2 or TRBV6-3; 8 positions match TRBD1. Losses at the gene ends were 2 bases for V and 3 bases for J; bases not matched to a gene: 6. CDR3 length: 15 residues. Germline-derived CDR1 and CDR2 are MNHEY and SVGEGT. CDR3 loop: CASSYPRTGHYEQYF. The CDR3 region has the DNA TGTGCCAGCAGTTACCCTCGGACAGGGCACTACGAGCAGTACTTC.

This clonotype was counted a few times. The V and J genes are TRBV7-8 and TRBJ2-4, with D maybe TRBD2 (7 bases). Germline V gene sequence: CDR1 SGHVS, CDR2 FQNEAQ. V was trimmed by 1 base and J by 8 bases, leaving 15 bases between them. The CDR3 spans 15 residues. The DNA of the CDR3 is TGTGCCAGCAGCTTAGGGGGGCGGGGGTGGGACATTCAGTACTTC. Translated, it gives CASSLGGRGWDIQYF.

The chain carries TRBV2 and TRBJ2-3; 14 bases are a match to TRBD2. Germline CDR1 SNHLY, CDR2 FYNNEI. J gave up 2 bases and V 5 bases, and 3 bases lay outside the gene matches. The CDR3 consists of 16 residues. Here the CDR3 reads CASSQGLAGATDTQYF. CDR3 bases: TGTGCCAGCAGTCAGGGACTAGCGGGGGCCACAGATACGCAGTATTTT. The entire variable domain, with the rest obtained from reference TRBV2 and TRBJ2-3, is as follows: EPEVTQTPSHQVTQMGQEVILRCVPISNHLYFYWYRQILGQKVEFLVSFYNNEISEKSEIFDDQFSVERPDGSNFTLKIRSTKLEDSAMYFCASSQGLAGATDTQYFGPGTRLTVL.

This clonotype came up a few times. The chain carries TRBV20-1 and TRBJ1-2; D gene uncertain. The germline V gene encodes CDR1 DFQATT and CDR2 SNEGSKA (reference sequence). The length of the CDR3 is 15 residues. Trimming left V 3 bases short and J 6 bases short, with 20 bases between. The CDR3 DNA reads as TGCAGTGCTAGTCGGTTACAGAATGTAAACCATGGCTACACCTTC. Encoded protein: CSASRLQNVNHGYTF.

The chain employs TRBV7-2 and TRBJ1-1; D unclear. CDR1 SGHTA and CDR2 FQGNSA come from the germline V gene. V shed 5 bases and J shed 0 bases, with 16 bases lying between them. The CDR3 is 16 residues long. The CDR3 coding sequence is TGTGCCAGCAGCCTCCGCAGAGGCTGGATGAACACTGAAGCTTTCTTT. The encoded protein is CASSLRRGWMNTEAFF.

J is TRBJ1-4 and V is TRBV7-2; no firm D call. The V end was cut by 1 base, the J end by 1 base, with 7 bases between. Per germline, CDR1 SGHTA and CDR2 FQGNSA. CDR3 length: 15 amino acids. The CDR3 DNA is TGTGCCAGCAGCTTAGAGGCACAAACTAATGAAAAACTGTTTTTT. Translation gives CASSLEAQTNEKLFF.

The V gene is TRBV7-9, the J gene TRBJ2-1; 10 bases map to TRBD2. The CDR3 has 16 amino acids. From germline, CDR1 is SEHNR and CDR2 FQNEAQ (reference sequence). V gave up 5 bases and J gave up 0 bases; unmatched junction bases: 4. As DNA, the CDR3 is TGTGCCAGCAGCGACAAGCGGGGGGGCTCCTACAATGAGCAGTTCTTC. Translated: CASSDKRGGSYNEQFF.

The chain is built from TRBV15 and TRBJ1-5; possible D gene TRBD1, 6 bases. V gave up 2 bases and J gave up 3 bases, with 17 bases separating them. Germline assignment: CDR1 LNHNV and CDR2 YYDKDF (reference sequence). CDR3 length equals 17 residues. The CDR3 reads CATSRRYAQGSNQPQHF. The CDR3 DNA sequence: TGTGCCACCAGCAGAAGATATGCACAGGGCTCCAATCAGCCCCAGCATTTT.

This clonotype turned up a few times. The chain is built from TRBV10-3 and TRBJ2-7; TRBD1 might be the D (5 bases). From germline, CDR1 is ENHRY and CDR2 SYGVKD. The germline V and J ends were trimmed by 5 bases and 0 bases, with 14 bases remaining between them. The CDR3 has 15 residues. CDR3 residues: CAISTGVSSSYEQYF. In DNA form, the CDR3 reads TGTGCCATCAGTACAGGCGTCTCGAGCTCCTACGAGCAGTACTTC.

CDR3 DNA sequence: TGCGCCAGCAGAATTGAGTCCTACAATGAGCAGTTCTTC. Protein product: CASRIESYNEQFF. The chain uses TRBV5-1 and TRBJ2-1; D not resolved. Germline V gives CDR1 SGHRS, CDR2 YFSETQ. The germline V and J ends were trimmed by 5 bases and 1 base, with 7 bases remaining between them. The CDR3 has 13 amino acids.

CDR3 in DNA: TGTGCCAGCACCCCGGGGGCGGGGAATGAAAAACTGTTTTTT. It translates to CASTPGAGNEKLFF. This chain joins TRBV7-2 and TRBJ1-4, with a weak D call TRBD1 (6 bases). From germline, CDR1 is SGHTA and CDR2 FQGNSA. The V and J ends lost 7 bases and 5 bases respectively, with 14 bases between them. The CDR3 covers 14 residues.

This chain's CDR3 is CATSREYSHRYGYTF. CDR3 in DNA: TGTGCCACCAGCAGAGAATATTCTCACAGATATGGCTACACCTTC. The chain employs TRBV15 and TRBJ1-2, with D hard to call. Trimming took 0 bases from V and 5 from J, leaving 13 bases between them. The V gene's germline CDR1 is LNHNV and CDR2 YYDKDF (reference sequence). The CDR3 covers 15 residues.

In this sample, this clonotype turned up a few times. The CDR3: CASRPRGQGRNEKLFF. The CDR3 region has the DNA TGTGCCAGCAGGCCCCGAGGACAGGGTCGAAATGAAAAACTGTTTTTT. The chain joins TRBV28 to TRBJ1-4, with 8 bases aligning to TRBD1. Unmatched junction bases numbered 11, after V lost 6 bases and J lost 5 bases. This CDR3 spans 16 amino acids. Per germline, CDR1 MDHEN and CDR2 SYDVKM.

J is TRBJ1-2 and V is TRBV29-1, with D uncertain. Trimming pared 3 bases from V and 8 bases from J, leaving 7 bases between. The CDR3 sequence is 10 residues long. Germline V gene data show CDR1 as SQVTM and CDR2 as ANQGSEA. The DNA of the CDR3 is TGCAGCGTTGACGTTTGGGGCTACACCTTC. This gives the protein CSVDVWGYTF.

This chain links TRBV4-1 with TRBJ1-2; D possibly corresponds to TRBD1 (6 bases). V was shortened by 1 base and J by 2 bases, with 17 bases between the two germline ends. CDR3 length: 17 amino acids. CDR1 MGHRA and CDR2 YSYEKL come from the germline V gene. The DNA of the CDR3 is TGCGCCAGCAGCCAAGCCCCGTCCGCTGGACAGAACTATGGCTACACCTTC. Amino acid sequence: CASSQAPSAGQNYGYTF.

The V call is TRBV6-1, the J call TRBJ2-3; TRBD1 agrees at 8 bases. V dropped 5 bases and J dropped 2; count of bases not matched to a gene: 12. The CDR3 sequence is 17 residues long. Germline-derived CDR1 and CDR2 are MNHNS and SASEGT. CDR3 in DNA: TGTGCCAGCAGTCTTCAAAAGACAGGGGATGCCACAGATACGCAGTATTTT. Translating gives CASSLQKTGDATDTQYF.

This clonotype has only a few counts. The chain couples TRBV2 to TRBJ1-2; no clear D gene. This CDR3 spans 15 amino acids. Germline V gene data show CDR1 as SNHLY and CDR2 as FYNNEI. The germline V and J ends were trimmed by 8 bases and 0 bases, with 16 bases remaining between them. The DNA for the CDR3 is TGTGCCAGCGTTCGTTTTGTGGAAGCTAACTATGGCTACACCTTC. Encoded protein: CASVRFVEANYGYTF.

This clonotype was detected only a few times. At one of its ends the junction is not consistent with the germline gene, which may arise from a read error. V usage is TRBV7-2 and J usage is TRBJ2-7; 9 nucleotides line up with TRBD1. There are 16 residues in the CDR3. CDR1 and CDR2 from the germline V gene are SGHTA and FQGNSA. CDR3 nucleotide sequence: TGTGCCAGCAGCTTAGAAGGGACAGGGTTCCCCTACCAGCAGTACTTC. This translates into CASSLEGTGFPYQQYF.

This clonotype showed up just a few times. The V call is TRBV20-1, the J call TRBJ2-5; 11 bases agree with TRBD2. V trimming: 6 bases; J trimming: 3 bases; junction bases outside the gene matches: 6. The CDR3 is 14 residues long. The germline gives CDR1 DFQATT, CDR2 SNEGSKA (reference sequence). The CDR3, as DNA: TGCAGTGCCGGACTAGCGGGTTTAGAAGAGACCCAGTACTTC. Translating gives CSAGLAGLEETQYF.

A few counts support this clonotype. The chain employs TRBV5-1 and TRBJ2-3; no clear D. Deletions cut 4 bases from V and 2 bases from J, with 11 bases between. The CDR3 loop spans 14 amino acids. Germline V gives CDR1 SGHRS, CDR2 YFSETQ. The CDR3 coding sequence is TGCGCCAGCAGCCAAACAGAACCCACAGATACGCAGTATTTT. Translated: CASSQTEPTDTQYF.

The V call is TRBV24-1, the J call TRBJ2-5; D uncertain. Germline V gives CDR1 KGHDR, CDR2 SFDVKD. The CDR3 has 11 amino acids. V was clipped by 5 bases and J by 11 bases, with 11 bases between them. The CDR3: CATSVAAEQYF. DNA of the CDR3: TGTGCCACCAGTGTGGCGGCTGAGCAGTACTTC.

Concerning this clonotype itself: At one end the junction does not follow the germline gene, possibly because of a read error. This rearrangement joins TRBV10-3 to TRBJ1-1; D not resolved. The CDR3 length is 15 residues. From germline, CDR1 is ENHRY and CDR2 SYGVKD. This chain's CDR3 is CAISAVGGYRTGAFF. The CDR3, as DNA: TGTGCCATCAGTGCTGTGGGTGGGTATCGCACTGGAGCTTTCTTT.

This clonotype was observed at least ten times. V gene TRBV9 combines with J gene TRBJ2-3, with D unresolved. Germline CDR1 is SGDLS and CDR2 is YYNGEE. V was clipped by 0 bases and J by 2 bases, with 7 bases between them. This CDR3 spans 14 amino acids. The CDR3 DNA sequence: TGTGCCAGCAGCGTAGGCGACGACACAGATACGCAGTATTTT. Residues: CASSVGDDTDTQYF.

The J gene is TRBJ2-4, the V gene TRBV29-1; D is unresolved. Germline loops: CDR1 SQVTM, CDR2 ANQGSEA. The CDR3 is made up of 16 amino acids. Trimming removed 0 bases at V and 13 bases at J, with 25 bases between. Written as DNA, the CDR3 is TGCAGCGTTGAAGATCCGAAGGACGGCCGCTTGGGTGAGCAGTACTTC. Translation gives CSVEDPKDGRLGEQYF.

This clonotype was found a few times. The chain is built from TRBV12-3 or TRBV12-4 and TRBJ1-5; 8 bases map to TRBD1. With 2 bases clipped from V and 6 bases from J, the junction kept 3 bases outside the gene matches. The CDR3 loop spans 14 amino acids. CDR3 sequence (DNA): TGTGCCAGCAGTTTATGGACAGGGTTTCAGCCCCAGCATTTT. Its protein is CASSLWTGFQPQHF.

A remark on this clonotype: This could be a read error, since a much larger clone is one nucleotide away. The rearrangement joins TRBV5-1 to TRBJ2-1; D assignment may be TRBD1 or TRBD2 (5 bases each). This CDR3 is built from 15 residues. CDR1 and CDR2 (germline): SGHRS, YFSETQ. The V and J ends lost 3 bases and 4 bases respectively, with 14 bases between them. The DNA for the CDR3 is TGCGCCAGCAGCTGGGACCTGACTACTTACAATGAGCAGTTCTTC. Encoded protein: CASSWDLTTYNEQFF. The variable domain in full, with the rest retrieved from reference TRBV5-1 and TRBJ2-1, is KAGVTQTPRYLIKTRGQQVTLSCSPISGHRSVSWYQQTPGQGLQFLFEYFSETQRNKGNFPGRFSGRQFSNSRSEMNVSTLELGDSALYLCASSWDLTTYNEQFFGPGTRLTVL.

The V gene is TRBV7-9, the J gene TRBJ1-3; D is undetermined. Deletions cut 4 bases from V and 0 bases from J, with 19 bases between. The CDR3 spans 18 residues. Germline V lookup: CDR1 SEHNR, CDR2 FQNEAQ (reference sequence). Here the CDR3 reads CASSSALRQPSSGNTIYF. CDR3 nucleotides: TGTGCCAGCAGCTCAGCACTCAGGCAGCCAAGCTCTGGAAACACCATATATTTT.

This chain joins TRBV12-3 or TRBV12-4 and TRBJ1-2; tentatively, D is TRBD1 (6 bases). V was clipped by 6 bases and J by 5 bases, with 13 bases between them. The CDR3 is 13 residues long. This CDR3 is CASSDRFTYGYTF. DNA of the CDR3: TGTGCCAGCAGCGACAGGTTTACTTATGGCTACACCTTC.

This clonotype was counted a single time. The chain has TRBV7-9 and TRBJ1-4; possible D gene TRBD1, 5 bases. V dropped 5 bases and J dropped 1 base, with 17 bases sitting between them. Germline V gene sequence: CDR1 SEHNR, CDR2 FQNEAQ (reference sequence). CDR3 length equals 17 residues. CDR3 sequence reads: CASSLSNLRVTNEKLFF. The CDR3 DNA is TGTGCCAGCAGCCTCTCAAATCTCAGGGTAACTAATGAAAAACTGTTTTTT.